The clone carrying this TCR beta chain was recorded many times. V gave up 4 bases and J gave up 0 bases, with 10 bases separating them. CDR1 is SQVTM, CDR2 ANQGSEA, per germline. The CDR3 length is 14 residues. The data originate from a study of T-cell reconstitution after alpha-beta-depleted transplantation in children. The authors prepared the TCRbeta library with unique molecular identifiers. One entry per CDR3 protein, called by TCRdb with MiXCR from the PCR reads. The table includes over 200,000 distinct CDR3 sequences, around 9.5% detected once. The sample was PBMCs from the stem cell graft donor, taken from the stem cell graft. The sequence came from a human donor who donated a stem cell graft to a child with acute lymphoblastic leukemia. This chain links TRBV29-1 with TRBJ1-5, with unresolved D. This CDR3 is CSVVGTDSNQPQHF. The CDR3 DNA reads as TGCAGCGTTGTCGGTACAGATAGCAATCAGCCCCAGCATTTT.